The TCR beta chain described here comes from a study of sequential checkpoint blockade in melanoma. Looking at the study overall: First-line arms were nivolumab then ipilimumab, or the reverse, randomized 1:1.

Germline lookup yields CDR1 SGDLS and CDR2 YYNGEE. The trim removed 0 bases at V and 8 bases at J, leaving 5 bases unmatched. The CDR3 covers 15 residues. Treatment noted: randomized to nivolumab then ipilimumab (arm A) or the reverse (arm B). Clones were sequenced by immunoSEQ multiplex PCR, and TCRdb holds only the in-frame ones, with some missing. The table has under 20,000 clones, under 80% seen once. This sequence was found in a human donor with melanoma. This chain uses TRBV9 with TRBJ2-1; 10 bases are a match to TRBD2. This specimen consisted of CD8+ T cells sorted from blood (inferred from file names), obtained from a patient given nivolumab and ipilimumab in sequence. CDR3 DNA: TGTGCCAGCAGCGTAGCGCCTAGCGGGAGCTATGAGCAGTTCTTC. Amino acid sequence: CASSVAPSGSYEQFF.